These 5 T cell receptor beta chains were all obtained from the same sample, sequenced in a study of blood T cells in healthy people across ages. Primers used in a second PCR of about 6 to 12 cycles were a sample-barcoded 5' primer and a J-beta primer mix. Using its own MiXCR run on the 5' RACE reads, TCRdb lists one record per CDR3 protein. In the table there are roughly 680,000 distinct CDR3 sequences, 45% to 60% of which are singletons. The sequenced material came from blood. Every receptor here comes from a woman older than 75 in good health.

The chain combines TRBV6-5 with TRBJ1-2, with D uncertain. In germline, CDR1 is MNHEY, CDR2 SVGAGI. The CDR3 is 11 residues long. V lost 10 bases to trimming and J lost 3 bases, with 9 bases between them. In DNA form, the CDR3 reads TGTGCCACCTACGCAGACTATGGCTACACCTTC. This translates into CATYADYGYTF.

The chain couples TRBV20-1 to TRBJ1-5, with D unclear. CDR3 length: 13 amino acids. Per germline, CDR1 DFQATT and CDR2 SNEGSKA (reference sequence). CDR3 in DNA: TGCAGCGCGGATCCGGGCAGCAATCAGCCCCAGCATTTT. Its protein product is CSADPGSNQPQHF.

The rearrangement links TRBV2 to TRBJ1-5; D is unclear. V gave up 6 bases and J gave up 6 bases, with 15 bases separating them. This CDR3 contains 14 residues. CDR1 and CDR2 from the germline V gene are SNHLY and FYNNEI. The CDR3 coding sequence is TGTGCCAGCAGGGCCCCTCTAAGAGGTCAGCCCCAGCATTTT. It encodes CASRAPLRGQPQHF.

This clonotype has at least ten counts. The chain carries TRBV2 and TRBJ2-1, with 11 bases matching TRBD2. Per germline, CDR1 SNHLY and CDR2 FYNNEI. CDR3 length: 16 amino acids. The ends lost 4 bases at V and 7 bases at J; junction bases unmatched: 9. The CDR3 loop is CASSGISGRVWNEQFF. CDR3 nucleotides: TGTGCCAGCAGTGGTATTAGCGGGAGGGTCTGGAATGAGCAGTTCTTC.

This clonotype has at least ten counts. The chain employs TRBV6-2 or TRBV6-3 and TRBJ2-3, with TRBD2 as a possible D gene (6 bases). V was clipped by 6 bases and J by 3 bases, with 16 bases between them. Germline lookup yields CDR1 MNHEY and CDR2 SVGEGT. The CDR3 extends over 15 amino acids. This CDR3 reads CASRNRLVHTDTQYF. In nucleotides, the CDR3 is TGTGCCAGCAGGAACAGACTAGTTCATACAGATACGCAGTATTTT.